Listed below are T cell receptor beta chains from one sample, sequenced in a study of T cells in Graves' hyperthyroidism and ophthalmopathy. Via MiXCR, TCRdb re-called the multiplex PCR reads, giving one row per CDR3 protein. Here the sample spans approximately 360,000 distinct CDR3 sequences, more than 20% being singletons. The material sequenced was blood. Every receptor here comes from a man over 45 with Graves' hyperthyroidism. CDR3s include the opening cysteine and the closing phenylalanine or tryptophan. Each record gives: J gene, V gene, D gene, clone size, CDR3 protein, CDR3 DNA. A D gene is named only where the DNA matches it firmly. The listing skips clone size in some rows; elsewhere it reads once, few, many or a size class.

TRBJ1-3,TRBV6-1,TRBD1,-,CASSEAQGAGNTIYF,TGTGCCAGCAGTGAAGCCCAGGGGGCTGGAAACACCATATATTTT
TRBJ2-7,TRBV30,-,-,CAWSGRRPGSAGPLEQYF,TGTGCCTGGAGTGGGAGACGCCCTGGTTCGGCGGGGCCCCTGGAGCAGTACTTC
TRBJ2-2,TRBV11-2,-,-,CASSLAVNTGELFF,TGTGCCAGCAGCTTGGCCGTGAACACCGGGGAGCTGTTTTTT
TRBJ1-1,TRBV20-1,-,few,CSARDPLVRFEAFF,TGCAGTGCTAGAGATCCCCTGGTCAGATTTGAAGCTTTCTTT
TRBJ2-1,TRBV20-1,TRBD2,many,CSASSGRASLNNEQFF,TGCAGTGCAAGTAGCGGGAGGGCGAGCCTGAACAATGAGCAGTTCTTC
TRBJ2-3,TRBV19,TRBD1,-,CASSRQGQATDTQYF,TGTGCCAGTAGTAGACAGGGGCAAGCGACAGATACGCAGTATTTT
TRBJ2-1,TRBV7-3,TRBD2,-,CASSSRTSGSEQFF,TGTGCCAGCAGCTCCAGGACTAGCGGGAGTGAGCAGTTCTTC
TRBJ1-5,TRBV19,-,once,CASSVGTLSNQPQHF,TGTGCCAGTAGCGTCGGGACGCTCAGCAATCAGCCCCAGCATTTT
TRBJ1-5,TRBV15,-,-,CATSRLSQPQHF,TGTGCCACCAGCAGATTATCTCAGCCCCAGCATTTT
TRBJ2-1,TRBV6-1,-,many,CASSEEGSSYNEQFF,TGTGCCAGCAGTGAGGAGGGTTCCTCCTACAATGAGCAGTTCTTC
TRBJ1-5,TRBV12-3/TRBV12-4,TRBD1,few,CASSPQGRSQPQHF,TGTGCCAGCAGTCCACAGGGGAGAAGTCAGCCCCAGCATTTT
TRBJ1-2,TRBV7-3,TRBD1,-,CASSLIRQGAGYTF,TGTGCCAGCAGCTTAATACGACAGGGCGCTGGCTACACCTTC
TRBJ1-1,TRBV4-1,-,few,CASSQGSQGRSNGRVEAFF,TGCGCCAGCAGCCAGGGGAGCCAAGGGCGCTCGAACGGGAGGGTTGAAGCTTTCTTT
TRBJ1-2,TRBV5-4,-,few,CASSLDLWPGYTF,TGTGCCAGCAGCTTGGATTTATGGCCGGGCTACACCTTC
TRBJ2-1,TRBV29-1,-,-,CSALAPLYNEQFF,TGCAGCGCCCTAGCGCCCCTCTACAATGAGCAGTTCTTC
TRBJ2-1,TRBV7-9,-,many,CASSLPSPGTQYNEQFF,TGTGCCAGCAGCTTACCCTCTCCCGGGACTCAGTACAATGAGCAGTTCTTC
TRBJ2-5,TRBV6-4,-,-,CASRVREETQYF,TGTGCCAGCAGGGTCAGGGAAGAGACCCAGTACTTC
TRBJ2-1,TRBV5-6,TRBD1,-,CASSSRGPNSYNEQFF,TGTGCCAGCAGCTCAAGGGGGCCGAACTCCTACAATGAGCAGTTCTTC
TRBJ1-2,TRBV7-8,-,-,CASSRRGAEKTYGYTF,TGTGCCAGCAGCAGGCGGGGCGCAGAAAAGACCTATGGCTACACCTTC
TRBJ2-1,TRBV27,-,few,CASTDASGDVYNEQFF,TGTGCCAGCACCGATGCCAGCGGAGATGTCTACAATGAGCAGTTCTTC
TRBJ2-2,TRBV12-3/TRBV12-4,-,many,CASSFTPQGGTGELFF,TGTGCCAGCAGTTTTACCCCCCAGGGGGGAACCGGGGAGCTGTTTTTT
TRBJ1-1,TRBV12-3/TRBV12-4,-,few,CATRRKGGEAFF,TGTGCCACCCGCAGAAAAGGGGGTGAAGCTTTCTTT
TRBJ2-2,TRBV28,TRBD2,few,CASSFRTSNFFTGELFF,TGTGCCAGCAGTTTTAGGACTAGCAATTTTTTTACCGGGGAGCTGTTTTTT
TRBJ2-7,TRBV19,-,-,CASSAASRNTYEQYF,TGTGCCAGTAGTGCGGCTAGCCGAAATACCTACGAGCAGTACTTC
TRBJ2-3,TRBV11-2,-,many,CASSPGAGLTDTQYF,TGTGCCAGCAGCCCCGGAGCTGGACTCACAGATACGCAGTATTTT
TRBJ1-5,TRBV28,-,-,CASSLGQRGGQPQHF,TGTGCCAGCAGTTTGGGGCAGCGTGGGGGTCAGCCCCAGCATTTT
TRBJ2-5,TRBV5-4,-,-,CASSRAAQGQETQYF,TGTGCCAGCAGCCGGGCTGCGCAGGGTCAAGAGACCCAGTACTTC
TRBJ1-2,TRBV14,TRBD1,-,CASSQAGTGTYGYTF,TGTGCCAGCAGCCAAGCGGGGACAGGGACCTATGGCTACACCTTC
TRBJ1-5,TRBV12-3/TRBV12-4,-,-,CASSLTVNQPQHF,TGTGCCAGCAGTTTAACAGTCAATCAGCCCCAGCATTTT